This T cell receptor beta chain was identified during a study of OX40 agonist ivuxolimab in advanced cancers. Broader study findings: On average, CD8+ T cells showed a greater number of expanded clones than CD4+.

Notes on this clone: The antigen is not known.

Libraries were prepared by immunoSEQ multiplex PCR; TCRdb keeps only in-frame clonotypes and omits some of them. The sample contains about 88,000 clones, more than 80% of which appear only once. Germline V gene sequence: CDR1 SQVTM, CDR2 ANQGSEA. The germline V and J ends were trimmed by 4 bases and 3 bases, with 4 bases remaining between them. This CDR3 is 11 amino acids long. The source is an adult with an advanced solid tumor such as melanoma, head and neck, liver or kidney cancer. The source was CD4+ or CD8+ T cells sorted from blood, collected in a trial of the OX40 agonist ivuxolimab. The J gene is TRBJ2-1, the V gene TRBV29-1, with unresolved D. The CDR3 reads CSVVNYNEQFF. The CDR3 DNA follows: TGCAGCGTTGTCAACTACAATGAGCAGTTCTTC.